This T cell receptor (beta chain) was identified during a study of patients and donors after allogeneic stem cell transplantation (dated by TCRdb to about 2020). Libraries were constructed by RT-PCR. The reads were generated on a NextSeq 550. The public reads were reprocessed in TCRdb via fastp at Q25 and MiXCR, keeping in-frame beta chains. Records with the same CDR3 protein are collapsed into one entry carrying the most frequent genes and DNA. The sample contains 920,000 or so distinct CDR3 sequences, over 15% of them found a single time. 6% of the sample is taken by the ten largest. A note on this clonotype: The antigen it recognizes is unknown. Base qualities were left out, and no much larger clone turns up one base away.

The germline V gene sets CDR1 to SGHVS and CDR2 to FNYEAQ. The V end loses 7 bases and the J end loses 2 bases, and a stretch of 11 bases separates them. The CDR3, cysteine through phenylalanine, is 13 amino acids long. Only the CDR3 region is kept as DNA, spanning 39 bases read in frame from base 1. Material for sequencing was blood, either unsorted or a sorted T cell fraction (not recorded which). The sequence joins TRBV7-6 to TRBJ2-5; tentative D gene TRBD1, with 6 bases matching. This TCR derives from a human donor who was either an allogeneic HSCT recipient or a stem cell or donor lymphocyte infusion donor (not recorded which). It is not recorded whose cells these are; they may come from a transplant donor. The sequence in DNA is TGTGCCAGCACCCCTGGGACACAAGAGACCCAGTACTTC. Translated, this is CASTPGTQETQYF. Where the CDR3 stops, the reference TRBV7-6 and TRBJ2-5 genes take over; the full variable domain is GAGVSQSPRYKVTKRGQDVALRCDPISGHVSLYWYRQALGQGPEFLTYFNYEAQQDKSGLPNDRFSAERPEGSISTLTIQRTEQRDSAMYRCASTPGTQETQYFGPGTRLLVL.